Listed here is a single T cell receptor (beta chain). Antigen unknown. PCR was performed using 60 Vbeta and 13 Jbeta primers. Sequenced by immunoSEQ multiplex PCR; TCRdb stores in-frame clones only, minus some. The data contain under 200,000 clones, about 78% of them singletons. This entry is derived from a study of cytomegalovirus exposure and HLA in healthy donors. Trimming removed 7 bases from V and 0 bases from J, with 10 bases in between. The CDR3 sequence is 15 residues long. The germline CDR1 and CDR2 sequences are MNHNS and SASEGT. Findings of the study overall: Later on, an analysis showed TCR association rates differing by HLA locus, with DRB1 the most and HLA-C the fewest. Relative to the approximately 660-donor mean, N-insertions were reportedly fewer in an Asian-associated ancestry cluster in a later analysis. Researchers reported from a later analysis that most CMV-associated TCR beta chains appeared HLA-restricted.

Material: PBMCs. This receptor was taken from a man in his fifties or sixties in good health and CMV-seronegative. This rearrangement joins TRBV6-1 to TRBJ2-6, with D unresolved. The CDR3, as DNA: TGTGCCAGCATGGTAACCAGCTCTGGGGCCAACGTCCTGACTTTC. The encoded protein is CASMVTSSGANVLTF.